The 16 T cell receptor beta chains below come from one sample, sequenced in a study of persistence of HIV-infected CD4 T cells. The stimulus was lysate of CMV-infected fibroblasts, 8.5 to 10 ug/mL. Memory cells lacking CD40L and CD69 with high CD45RO were sorted. Their antigen targets remain unknown. This was the immunoSEQ version 4 assay in survey mode. The data were produced by immunoSEQ multiplex PCR, yet TCRdb's version contains in-frame clones alone and is incomplete. This sample carries 25,000 to 35,000 clones, about four fifths of them seen once, and the ten largest clones take approximately 5%. Sequencing used CD4+ T cells sorted from PBMCs after approximately 19-hour stimulation, obtained from a patient who received antiretroviral therapy. The receptors were gathered from an adult man with HIV who was CMV-seropositive.

This rearrangement joins TRBV10-1 to TRBJ1-4; D is unresolved. This CDR3 is 18 amino acids long. V gave up 2 bases and J gave up 0 bases, with 16 bases separating them. Germline V gene data show CDR1 as WNHNN and CDR2 as SYGVQD (reference sequence). CDR3 nucleotides: TGCGCCAGCAGTGAGCCCGGAAATTCATCTGCAACTAATGAAAAACTGTTTTTT. Protein sequence: CASSEPGNSSATNEKLFF.

This rearrangement joins TRBV5-1 to TRBJ2-2; 7 bases align to TRBD1. The CDR3 has 17 amino acids. CDR1 is SGHRS and CDR2 is YFSETQ in the germline V gene. V trimming: 4 bases; J trimming: 0 bases; junction bases outside the gene matches: 9. The CDR3 nucleotides are TGCGCCAGCAGCAACCCCGGGACAGCTTCGAACACCGGGGAGCTGTTTTTT. Translation: CASSNPGTASNTGELFF.

The CDR3 DNA follows: TGTGCTAGTGGCGGGACAGGTAATCAGCCCCAGCATTTT. It yields the protein CASGGTGNQPQHF. The chain recombines TRBV12-5 with TRBJ1-5, with 8 bases fitting TRBD1. CDR3 size: 13 residues. The J segment lost 4 bases and the V segment lost 6 bases, leaving 2 bases of the junction unmatched. Germline V gives CDR1 LGHNT, CDR2 FRNRAP.

This clone came up a few times. The rearrangement joins TRBV7-4 to TRBJ1-5, with a possible D match to TRBD1 (6 bases). Germline V gives CDR1 SGHVT, CDR2 SQSDAQ. The CDR3 consists of 17 residues. Trimming took off 6 bases at V and 5 bases at J, with 23 bases between the two ends. DNA of the CDR3: TGTGCCAGCAGTTCACCCCCCGCAGGGGCCGAGGATCAGCCCCAGCATTTT. Translating gives CASSSPPAGAEDQPQHF.

The CDR3 DNA sequence: TGTGCCAGCAGCTTAGGATGGCAGGGGGACTATGGCTACACCTTC. It codes for CASSLGWQGDYGYTF. This chain uses TRBV7-2 with TRBJ1-2; 7 bases match TRBD1. With 1 base clipped from V and 3 bases from J, the junction kept 5 bases outside the gene matches. The germline V gene encodes CDR1 SGHTA and CDR2 FQGNSA. CDR3 size: 15 residues.

This chain uses TRBV9 with TRBJ2-5; D possibly uses TRBD1 or TRBD2 (6 bases each). V lost 6 bases and J lost 4, with 28 bases in between. CDR3 length equals 18 residues. The germline V gene has CDR1 SGDLS and CDR2 YYNGEE. CDR3 nucleotide sequence: TGTGCCAGCACCAGAGGGGGGCAGGGGCGCACGGTGGGAGAGACCCAGTACTTC. Translated, it gives CASTRGGQGRTVGETQYF. The whole variable domain, remainder taken from reference TRBV9 and TRBJ2-5, is DSGVTQTPKHLITATGQRVTLRCSPRSGDLSVYWYQQSLDQGLQFLIQYYNGEERAKGNILERFSAQQFPDLHSELNLSSLELGDSALYFCASTRGGQGRTVGETQYFGPGTRLLVL.

The rearrangement joins TRBV3-1 (or the pseudogene TRBV3-2) to TRBJ2-3; TRBD2 aligns across 10 bases. After removal of 0 bases from V and 5 bases from J, the junction contained 5 bases not matched to a gene. Germline CDR1 is LGHDT and CDR2 is YNNKEL (reference sequence). The CDR3 loop spans 16 amino acids. CDR3 DNA: TGTGCCAGCAGCCAAGAGGCTAGCGGGGGTGTAGATACGCAGTATTTT. Residues: CASSQEASGGVDTQYF.

J is TRBJ1-2 and V is TRBV6-5; D not resolved. Germline values: CDR1 MNHEY, CDR2 SVGAGI. The CDR3 runs to 11 residues. Trimming shortened V by 8 bases and J by 5 bases, and 9 bases separated the two germline ends. For the CDR3, the DNA is TGTGCCAGCGGTCGGTGGTATGGCTACACCTTC. Amino acids: CASGRWYGYTF.

This sequence joins TRBV19 and TRBJ1-1, with D maybe TRBD1 (5 bases). This CDR3 contains 16 residues. The germline gives CDR1 LNHDA, CDR2 SQIVND (reference sequence). V was shortened by 4 bases and J by 3 bases, with 18 bases between the two germline ends. CDR3 DNA sequence: TGTGCCAGTAGTACAAGAAGAGGGACGGCCCACACTGAAGCTTTCTTT. Its protein is CASSTRRGTAHTEAFF.

The chain links TRBV21-1 to TRBJ2-4; the table assigns TRBD1, which was not confirmed against the DNA. TRBV21-1 is termed a pseudogene. The CDR3 extends over 17 amino acids. The CDR3 region is CASSKVGAGGSKNIQYF. CDR3 DNA: TGTGCCAGCAGCAAAGTCGGGGCAGGGGGTAGCAAAAACATTCAGTACTTC.

The chain joins TRBV18 to TRBJ1-6, with no clear D. The CDR3 totals 14 residues. CDR1 and CDR2 (germline): KGHSH, LQKENI. V was shortened by 6 bases and J by 7 bases, with 13 bases between the two germline ends. The CDR3 spells CASSGQEGNSPLHF. The CDR3 coding sequence is TGTGCCAGCTCCGGGCAGGAAGGGAATTCACCCCTCCACTTT.

The V gene is TRBV10-2, the J gene TRBJ1-4; the match to TRBD1 covers 9 bases. The germline gives CDR1 WSHSY, CDR2 SAAADI. The CDR3 spans 12 residues. V trimming: 8 bases; J trimming: 8 bases; junction bases outside the gene matches: 3. The chain's CDR3 is CASGDREEKLFF. The CDR3 DNA follows: TGCGCCAGCGGGGACAGGGAAGAAAAACTGTTTTTT.

The chain couples TRBV12-3 or TRBV12-4 to TRBJ1-1; unclear D gene. V was trimmed by 5 bases and J by 0 bases, leaving 7 bases between them. This CDR3 region has 13 residues. This chain's CDR3 is CASSPTVNTEAFF. In DNA, the CDR3 is TGTGCCAGCAGTCCCACAGTGAACACTGAAGCTTTCTTT.

The CDR3 region has the DNA TGTGCCAGCAGCCAAGGGAACCAAGCCACTGAAGCTTTCTTT. Encoded protein: CASSQGNQATEAFF. V is TRBV3-1 (or the pseudogene TRBV3-2) and J is TRBJ1-1; D not certain. Germline V gene sequence: CDR1 LGHDT, CDR2 YNNKEL (reference sequence). V dropped 1 base and J dropped 4 bases, with 10 bases sitting between them. The CDR3 spans 14 residues.

The gene calls are TRBV6-1 and TRBJ1-3; D perhaps matches TRBD1 (5 bases). V lost 2 bases and J 3 bases, leaving 14 bases between the germline ends. CDR3 length: 16 residues. Germline CDR1 MNHNS, CDR2 SASEGT. CDR3 residues: CASSERDGAFGNTIYF. The CDR3 DNA reads as TGTGCCAGCAGTGAACGGGATGGGGCGTTTGGAAACACCATATATTTT.

The rearrangement joins TRBV7-3 to TRBJ2-6; D is unresolved. This CDR3 region has 16 residues. The V end lost 7 bases, the J end lost 0 bases, and 13 bases lay between the germline ends. Germline assignment: CDR1 SGHTA and CDR2 FQGTGA. CDR3: CASTQWATSGANVLTF. The CDR3 nucleotides read TGTGCCAGCACCCAATGGGCAACCTCTGGGGCCAACGTCCTGACTTTC.